Each of the 2 T cell receptor beta chains below was sequenced from the same sample in a study of cytomegalovirus exposure and HLA in healthy donors. Use of 60 Vbeta and 13 Jbeta primers characterized the PCR. Clones were sequenced by immunoSEQ multiplex PCR, and TCRdb holds only the in-frame ones, with some missing. The repertoire includes approximately 140,000 clones, 79% of them detected once, and roughly 6% sits in the top ten. Material: PBMCs. All receptors come from a man over 45 in good health and CMV-seropositive.

The chain links TRBV13 to TRBJ2-3; D may be TRBD1 (6 bases). Per the germline V gene, CDR1 is PRHDT and CDR2 is FYEKMQ (reference sequence). The CDR3 spans 15 residues. Trimming took off 3 bases at V and 2 bases at J, with 12 bases between the two ends. Here the CDR3 DNA reads TGTGCCAGCAGCTTGGGACACCCAAACACAGATACGCAGTATTTT. Protein product: CASSLGHPNTDTQYF. The complete variable domain, with remaining parts taken from reference TRBV13 and TRBJ2-3, reads AAGVIQSPRHLIKEKRETATLKCYPIPRHDTVYWYQQGPGQDPQFLISFYEKMQSDKGSIPDRFSAQQFSDYHSELNMSSLELGDSALYFCASSLGHPNTDTQYFGPGTRLTVL.

The chain carries TRBV28 and TRBJ1-1; D is ambiguous. With 4 bases removed from V and 0 bases from J, the gap between germline ends came to 12 bases. Per the germline V gene, CDR1 is MDHEN and CDR2 is SYDVKM. The CDR3 covers 15 residues. CDR3: CASSSDFAVNTEAFF. The CDR3 nucleotides are TGTGCCAGCAGTTCCGATTTTGCGGTGAACACTGAAGCTTTCTTT.